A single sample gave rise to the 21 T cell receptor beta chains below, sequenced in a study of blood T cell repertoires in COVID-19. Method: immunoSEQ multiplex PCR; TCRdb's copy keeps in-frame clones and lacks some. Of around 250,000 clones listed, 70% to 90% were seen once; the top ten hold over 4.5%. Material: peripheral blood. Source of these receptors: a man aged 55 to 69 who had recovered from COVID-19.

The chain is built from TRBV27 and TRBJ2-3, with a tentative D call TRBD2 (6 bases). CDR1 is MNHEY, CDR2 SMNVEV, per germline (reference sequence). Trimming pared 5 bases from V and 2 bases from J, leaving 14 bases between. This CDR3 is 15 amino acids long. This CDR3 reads CASSEGGAYTDTQYF. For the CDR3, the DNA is TGTGCCAGCAGTGAAGGCGGGGCCTACACAGATACGCAGTATTTT.

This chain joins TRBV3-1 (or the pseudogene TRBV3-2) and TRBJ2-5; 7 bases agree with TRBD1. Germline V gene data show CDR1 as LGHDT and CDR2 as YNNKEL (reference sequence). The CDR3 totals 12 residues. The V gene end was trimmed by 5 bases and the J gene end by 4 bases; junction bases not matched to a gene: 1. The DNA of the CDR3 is TGTGCCAGCAGCAACAGGGGAGAGACCCAGTACTTC. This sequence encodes CASSNRGETQYF.

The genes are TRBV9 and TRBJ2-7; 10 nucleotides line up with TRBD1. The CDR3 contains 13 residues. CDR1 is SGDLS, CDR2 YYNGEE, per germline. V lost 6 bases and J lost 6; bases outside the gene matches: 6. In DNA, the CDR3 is TGTGCCAGCAACCGGGACAGGGGTGCCGAGCAGTACTTC. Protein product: CASNRDRGAEQYF.

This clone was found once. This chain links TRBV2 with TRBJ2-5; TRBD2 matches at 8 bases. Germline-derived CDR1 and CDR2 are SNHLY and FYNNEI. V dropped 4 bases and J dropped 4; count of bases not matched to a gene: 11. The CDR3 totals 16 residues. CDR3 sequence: CASSGLPAGDGETQYF. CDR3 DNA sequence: TGTGCCAGCAGTGGTTTGCCAGCGGGAGATGGAGAGACCCAGTACTTC.

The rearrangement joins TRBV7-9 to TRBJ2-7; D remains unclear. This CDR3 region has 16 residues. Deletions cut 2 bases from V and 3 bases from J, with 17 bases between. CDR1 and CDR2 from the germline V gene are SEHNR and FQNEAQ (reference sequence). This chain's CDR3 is CASSLKVRGAVYEQYF. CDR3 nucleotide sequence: TGTGCCAGCAGCTTAAAGGTGAGAGGAGCAGTCTACGAGCAGTACTTC. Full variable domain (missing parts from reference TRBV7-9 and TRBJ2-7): DTGVSQNPRHKITKRGQNVTFRCDPISEHNRLYWYRQTLGQGPEFLTYFQNEAQLEKSRLLSDRFSAERPKGSFSTLEIQRTEQGDSAMYLCASSLKVRGAVYEQYFGPGTRLTVT.

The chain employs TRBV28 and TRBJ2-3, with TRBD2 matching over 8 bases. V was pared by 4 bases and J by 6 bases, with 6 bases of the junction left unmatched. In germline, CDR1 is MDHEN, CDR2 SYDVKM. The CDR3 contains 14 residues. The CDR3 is CASSSRGGRDTQYF. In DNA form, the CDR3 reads TGTGCCAGCAGTTCCCGGGGGGGCCGGGATACGCAGTATTTT.

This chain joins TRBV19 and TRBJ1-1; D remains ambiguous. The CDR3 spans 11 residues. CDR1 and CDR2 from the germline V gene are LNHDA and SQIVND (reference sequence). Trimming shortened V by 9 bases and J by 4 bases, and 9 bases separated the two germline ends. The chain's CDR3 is CASRGFTEAFF. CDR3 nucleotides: TGTGCCAGCCGGGGTTTCACTGAAGCTTTCTTT. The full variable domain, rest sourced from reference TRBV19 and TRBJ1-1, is DGGITQSPKYLFRKEGQNVTLSCEQNLNHDAMYWYRQDPGQGLRLIYYSQIVNDFQKGDIAEGYSVSREKKESFPLTVTSAQKNPTAFYLCASRGFTEAFFGQGTRLTVV.

DNA of the CDR3: TGCGCCAGCAGCCCTAGCGGGGGGGCGAGGAATGAGCAGTTCTTC. Encoded protein: CASSPSGGARNEQFF. V is TRBV5-1 and J is TRBJ2-1; 12 nucleotides line up with TRBD2. CDR1 is SGHRS and CDR2 is YFSETQ in the germline V gene. With V trimmed by 4 bases and J by 7 bases, 6 bases remained unmatched. The CDR3 totals 15 residues.

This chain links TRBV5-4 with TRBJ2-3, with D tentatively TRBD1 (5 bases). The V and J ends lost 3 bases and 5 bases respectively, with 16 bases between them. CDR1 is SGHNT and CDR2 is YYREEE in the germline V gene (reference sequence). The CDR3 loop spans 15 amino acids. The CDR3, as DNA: TGTGCCAGCAGCTCCTTGGGGCGTTTGGGAGATACGCAGTATTTT. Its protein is CASSSLGRLGDTQYF.

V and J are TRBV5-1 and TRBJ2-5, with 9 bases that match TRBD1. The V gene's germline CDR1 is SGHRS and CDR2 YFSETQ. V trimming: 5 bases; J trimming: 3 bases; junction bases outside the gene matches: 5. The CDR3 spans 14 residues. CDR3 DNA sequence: TGCGCCAGCAGGTTACAGGGGGCCGAAGAGACCCAGTACTTC. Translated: CASRLQGAEETQYF.

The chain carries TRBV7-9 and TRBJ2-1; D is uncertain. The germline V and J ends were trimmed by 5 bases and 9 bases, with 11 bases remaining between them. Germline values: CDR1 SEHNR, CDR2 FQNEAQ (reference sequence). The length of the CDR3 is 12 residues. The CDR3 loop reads CASSTDRPEQFF. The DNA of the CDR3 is TGTGCCAGCAGCACAGACCGACCTGAGCAGTTCTTC.

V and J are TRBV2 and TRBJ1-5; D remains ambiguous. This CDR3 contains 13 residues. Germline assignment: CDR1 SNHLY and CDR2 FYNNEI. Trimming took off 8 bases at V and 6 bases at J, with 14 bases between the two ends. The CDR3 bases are TGTGCCAGCGTTTTACAGTCCGGTCAGCCCCAGCATTTT. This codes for CASVLQSGQPQHF.

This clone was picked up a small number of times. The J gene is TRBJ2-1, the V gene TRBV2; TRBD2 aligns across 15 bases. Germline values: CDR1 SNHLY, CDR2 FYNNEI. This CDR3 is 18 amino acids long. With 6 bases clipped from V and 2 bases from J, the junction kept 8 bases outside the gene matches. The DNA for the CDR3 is TGTGCCAGCAGAAGGACTAGCGGGAGGGGAAGTGCCTACAATGAGCAGTTCTTC. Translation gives CASRRTSGRGSAYNEQFF.

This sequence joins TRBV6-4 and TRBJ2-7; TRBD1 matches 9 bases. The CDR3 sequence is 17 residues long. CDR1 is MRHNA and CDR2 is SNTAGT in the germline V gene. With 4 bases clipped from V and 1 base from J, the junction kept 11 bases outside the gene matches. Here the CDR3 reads CASSVSRSGTGSYEQYF. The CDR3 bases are TGTGCCAGCAGTGTTTCGAGGTCCGGGACAGGGTCCTACGAGCAGTACTTC.

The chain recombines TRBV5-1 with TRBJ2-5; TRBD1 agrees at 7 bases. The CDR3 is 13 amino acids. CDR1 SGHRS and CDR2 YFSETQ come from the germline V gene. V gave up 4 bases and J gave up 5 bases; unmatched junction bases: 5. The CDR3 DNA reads TGCGCCAGCAGCCGGGACAGAGTGGAGACCCAGTACTTC. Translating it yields CASSRDRVETQYF.

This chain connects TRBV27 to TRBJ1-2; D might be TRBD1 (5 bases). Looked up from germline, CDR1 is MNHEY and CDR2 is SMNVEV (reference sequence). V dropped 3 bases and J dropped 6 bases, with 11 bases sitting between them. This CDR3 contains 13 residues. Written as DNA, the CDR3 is TGTGCCAGCAGTTTTTCAGGGTCCGATGGCTACACCTTC. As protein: CASSFSGSDGYTF.

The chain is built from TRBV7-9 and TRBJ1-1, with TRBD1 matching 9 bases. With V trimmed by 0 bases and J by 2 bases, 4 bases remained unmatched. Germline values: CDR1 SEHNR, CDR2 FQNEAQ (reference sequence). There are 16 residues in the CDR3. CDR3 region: CASSLARQGVNTEAFF. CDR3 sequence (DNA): TGTGCCAGCAGCTTAGCCAGACAGGGGGTAAACACTGAAGCTTTCTTT.

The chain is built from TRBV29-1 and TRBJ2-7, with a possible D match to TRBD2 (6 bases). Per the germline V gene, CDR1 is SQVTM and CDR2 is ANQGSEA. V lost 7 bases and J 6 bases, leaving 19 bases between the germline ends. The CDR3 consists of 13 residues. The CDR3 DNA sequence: TGCAGCGGTGGTGGGGGGTACCCTGGCGAGCAGTACTTC. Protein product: CSGGGGYPGEQYF.

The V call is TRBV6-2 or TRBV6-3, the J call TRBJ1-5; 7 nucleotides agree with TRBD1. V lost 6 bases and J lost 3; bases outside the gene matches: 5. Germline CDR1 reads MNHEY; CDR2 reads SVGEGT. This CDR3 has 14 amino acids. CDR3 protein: CASSTTGHNQPQHF. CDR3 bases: TGTGCCAGCAGCACGACAGGGCACAATCAGCCCCAGCATTTT.

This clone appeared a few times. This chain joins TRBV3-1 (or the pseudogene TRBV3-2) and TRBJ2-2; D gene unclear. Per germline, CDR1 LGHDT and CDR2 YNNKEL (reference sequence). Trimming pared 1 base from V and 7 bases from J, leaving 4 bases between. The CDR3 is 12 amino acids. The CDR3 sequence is CASSQVSGELFF. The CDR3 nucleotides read TGTGCCAGCAGCCAAGTTAGCGGGGAGCTGTTTTTT.

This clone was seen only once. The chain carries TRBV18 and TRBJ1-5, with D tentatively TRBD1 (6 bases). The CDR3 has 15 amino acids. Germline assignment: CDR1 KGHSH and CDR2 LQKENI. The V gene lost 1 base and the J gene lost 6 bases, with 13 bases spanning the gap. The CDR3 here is CASSPQQGATQPQHF. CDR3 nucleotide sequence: TGTGCCAGCTCACCACAACAGGGAGCGACTCAGCCCCAGCATTTT.